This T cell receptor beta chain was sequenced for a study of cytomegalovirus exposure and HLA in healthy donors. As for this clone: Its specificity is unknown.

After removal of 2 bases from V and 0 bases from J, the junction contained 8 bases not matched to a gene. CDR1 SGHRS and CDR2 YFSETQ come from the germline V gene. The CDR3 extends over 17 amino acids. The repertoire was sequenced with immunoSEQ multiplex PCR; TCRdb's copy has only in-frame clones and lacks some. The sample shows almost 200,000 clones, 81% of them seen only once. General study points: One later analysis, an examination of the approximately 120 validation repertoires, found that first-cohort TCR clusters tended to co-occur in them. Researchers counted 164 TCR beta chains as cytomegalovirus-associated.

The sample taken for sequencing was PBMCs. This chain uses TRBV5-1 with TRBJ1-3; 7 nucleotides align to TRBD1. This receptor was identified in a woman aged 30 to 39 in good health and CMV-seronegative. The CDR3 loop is CASSFAGTANSGNTIYF. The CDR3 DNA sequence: TGCGCCAGCAGCTTTGCTGGGACAGCAAACTCTGGAAACACCATATATTTT.